This is a list of T cell receptor beta chains from one sample in a study of T cell repertoires and HLA-DP antigens. Some clones are missing from TCRdb's copy, which holds only in-frame ones; the method was immunoSEQ multiplex PCR. There are roughly 120,000 clones in the sample; 90% to 95% occur only once, and approximately 0.25% lies in the top ten. For these TCRs, the target antigens are not known. The specimen sequenced was CD4+ T cells from PBMCs. The receptors here all came from a woman under 30 in good health and CMV-seronegative. Each CDR3 is given with its conserved first and last residue. A D gene is named only where the DNA matches it firmly. Size is stated for part of the rows, as once, few or many counts, or as a class when the clone is expanded.

.	TRBV9	.	TRBJ2-2	TGTGCCAGCAGCGTAGGTACGAACACCGGGGAGCTGTTTTTT	CASSVGTNTGELFF
.	TRBV18	TRBD2	TRBJ2-5	TGTGCCAGCTCACCAACCCTTAGCGGGAGCGGGGAGACCCAGTACTTC	CASSPTLSGSGETQYF
.	TRBV18	.	TRBJ2-1	TGTGCCAGCTCACCTACACCCCCCGCAGGGTACAATGAGCAGTTCTTC	CASSPTPPAGYNEQFF
.	TRBV9	TRBD1	TRBJ2-5	TGTGCCAGCAGCCTTCGGACAGGGGGCGGGGAGACCCAGTACTTC	CASSLRTGGGETQYF
.	TRBV7-2	.	TRBJ1-2	TGTGCCAGCAGCTTTCAAATCGCTCCCTATGGCTACACCTTC	CASSFQIAPYGYTF
.	TRBV18	.	TRBJ1-4	TGTGCCAGCTCAAGGGGGTCTAATGAAAAACTGTTTTTT	CASSRGSNEKLFF
.	TRBV5-6	.	TRBJ2-3	TGTGCCAGCAGCTTGGGGGGGTTGGTAGATACGCAGTATTTT	CASSLGGLVDTQYF
.	TRBV19	TRBD2	TRBJ2-1	TGTGCCAGCCGAAGACTAGCGGGAGGCCTGGGGATCCATGAGCAGTTCTTC	CASRRLAGGLGIHEQFF
.	TRBV5-1	TRBD1	TRBJ1-2	TGCGCCAGCAGCTTTACAGGGGAATCCTATGGCTACACCTTC	CASSFTGESYGYTF
.	TRBV6-5	.	TRBJ2-3	TGTGCCAGCAGTTACTCGAACCCCACAGATACGCAGTATTTT	CASSYSNPTDTQYF
.	TRBV19	.	TRBJ1-1	TGTGCCAGTAGTATAAAGGTTCAAGGCACTGAAGCTTTCTTT	CASSIKVQGTEAFF
.	TRBV19	TRBD1	TRBJ1-2	TGTGCCAGTAGCGGCAGGGGGCGAACTGGCTACACCTTC	CASSGRGRTGYTF
few	TRBV19	.	TRBJ1-1	TGTGCCAGTAACCCGACAGTGGCCACTGAAGCTTTCTTT	CASNPTVATEAFF
.	TRBV5-1	.	TRBJ2-6	TGCGCCAGCAGCTCAGGGAGCGTCTCTGGGGCCAACGTCCTGACTTTC	CASSSGSVSGANVLTF
once	TRBV5-1	TRBD2	TRBJ2-1	TGCGCCAGCAGCTTAGCGGGGGCCTACAATGAGCAGTTCTTC	CASSLAGAYNEQFF
few	TRBV7-8	.	TRBJ1-1	TGTGCCAGCAGCTTACTGGGTGGGATGAACACTGAAGCTTTCTTT	CASSLLGGMNTEAFF
few	TRBV18	.	TRBJ2-2	TGTGCCAGCTCACTCGGGCGCAGCGGGGAGCTGTTTTTT	CASSLGRSGELFF
.	TRBV6-1	TRBD1	TRBJ2-5	TGTGCCAGCAGTGGGCAGAGACAGGGCCAAGAGACCCAGTACTTC	CASSGQRQGQETQYF
.	TRBV7-6	.	TRBJ2-1	TGTGCCAGCAGCTTAGTATCAGGGGAGCGGGCCTACAATGAGCAGTTCTTC	CASSLVSGERAYNEQFF
.	TRBV29-1	.	TRBJ2-7	TGCAGCGTTGAACTTGGGGGAGCGGTTGCCTACGAGCAGTACTTC	CSVELGGAVAYEQYF
.	TRBV9	TRBD2	TRBJ2-7	TGTGCCAGCAGCGTAGCCCCTAGCGGGATATCCTACGAGCAGTACTTC	CASSVAPSGISYEQYF
.	TRBV7-2	TRBD1	TRBJ2-1	TGTGCCAGCAGCCCCCGGGACAGGGTGCAGTTCCATGAGCAGTTCTTC	CASSPRDRVQFHEQFF
.	TRBV28	.	TRBJ1-4	TGTGCCAGCAGTTTATCGGGGGCCTATGCTAATGAAAAACTGTTTTTT	CASSLSGAYANEKLFF
.	TRBV7-2	TRBD2	TRBJ2-3	TGTGCCAGCAGCTTAATCAGCGGGGGACCTTCAGGGGATACGCAGTATTTT	CASSLISGGPSGDTQYF
.	TRBV15	TRBD2	TRBJ2-1	TGTGCCACCAGCCTACGAGGGGGCGGGAGGGCCGGCGCTGAGCAGTTCTTC	CATSLRGGGRAGAEQFF
.	TRBV11-2	.	TRBJ1-4	TGTGCCAGCAGCTCGTCGGGACTCGAGGGGCTGTTTTTT	CASSSSGLEGLFF
.	TRBV6-5	TRBD1	TRBJ1-1	TGTGCCAGCAGACCCGGCAGGGGGAAAGCTTTCTTT	CASRPGRGKAFF
.	TRBV2	TRBD1	TRBJ1-5	TGTGCCAGCAGGCCCAGGACAGGGGATCAGCCCCAGCATTTT	CASRPRTGDQPQHF
.	TRBV6-1	.	TRBJ1-2	TGTGCCAGCAGTGAAAGCCCCCCCCCGGGCTACACCTTC	CASSESPPPGYTF
.	TRBV28	.	TRBJ1-2	TGTGCCAGCAGTTTCACAGACATTGTCCGGCGAGGCTACACCTTC	CASSFTDIVRRGYTF
few	TRBV19	TRBD1	TRBJ1-1	TGTGCCAGTAGTATAACAGGGGTGAACACTGAAGCTTTCTTT	CASSITGVNTEAFF
.	TRBV19	.	TRBJ1-2	TGTGCCAGCCGCCGGTTGTTAGGGAACTATGGCTACACCTTC	CASRRLLGNYGYTF
.	TRBV19	.	TRBJ2-5	TGTGCCAGTAGTCTGGGTTCGGGGTTCAGGGGAGTGGAGACCCAGTACTTC	CASSLGSGFRGVETQYF
once	TRBV6-5	.	TRBJ2-3	TGTGCCATCCAAAGGGGGTTTAGCACAGATACGCAGTATTTT	CAIQRGFSTDTQYF
.	TRBV10-3	.	TRBJ2-5	TGTGCCATCAGGGCTGCCAGGGTCGGGGAGACCCAGTACTTC	CAIRAARVGETQYF
.	TRBV6-1	TRBD1	TRBJ2-7	TGTGCCTGCAACAGGGGTTTCAGTTACGAGCAGTACTTC	CACNRGFSYEQYF
.	TRBV2	.	TRBJ2-3	TGTGCCAGCACCCCTACGTCCAGGCCCGGGACAGATACGCAGTATTTT	CASTPTSRPGTDTQYF
.	TRBV10-2	.	TRBJ2-7	TGCGCCAGCAGCCGATCCTACGAGCAGTACTTC	CASSRSYEQYF
.	TRBV19	.	TRBJ1-1	TGTGCCAGTAGTATAGGGGCCCGGGGTGAGGACACTGAAGCTTTCTTT	CASSIGARGEDTEAFF
.	TRBV11-1	TRBD1	TRBJ2-7	TGTGCCAGCAGCTTATCGGACAGGGGTGGCTCCTACGAGCAGTACTTC	CASSLSDRGGSYEQYF
.	TRBV7-2	.	TRBJ2-5	TGTGCCAGCAGCCGGGACTTTAACTCCCAAGAGACCCAGTACTTC	CASSRDFNSQETQYF
.	TRBV7-9	.	TRBJ1-5	TGTGCCAGCAGCTTAGCAGGGGGGAGCAATCAGCCCCAGCATTTT	CASSLAGGSNQPQHF
once	TRBV29-1	.	TRBJ1-1	TGCAGCGTTGGTCCACGGTTAATTAACCGTCTTAACACTGAAGCTTTCTTT	CSVGPRLINRLNTEAFF
.	TRBV18	TRBD1	TRBJ1-4	TGTGCCAGCTCACCTTCGGTGGGACAGGGTAATGAAAAACTGTTTTTT	CASSPSVGQGNEKLFF
.	TRBV5-8	TRBD1	TRBJ1-2	TGTGCCAGCAGCTATGACAGGGTTGCTGGCTACACCTTC	CASSYDRVAGYTF
.	TRBV5-1	.	TRBJ2-2	TGCGCCAGCAGCTTGGCCTGGGTGGGACGATACACCGGGGAGCTGTTTTTT	CASSLAWVGRYTGELFF
.	TRBV6-6	.	TRBJ2-7	TGTGCCAGCAGTTACGCCTACGAGCAGTACTTC	CASSYAYEQYF
.	TRBV15	TRBD1	TRBJ1-2	TGTGCCACCAGCCCTCCGGGACAGGGGGCCCTCGGTGGCTACACCTTC	CATSPPGQGALGGYTF